This T cell receptor beta chain was recorded in a study of OX40 agonist ivuxolimab in advanced cancers. Concerning this clone itself: Its antigen is unknown.

Produced via immunoSEQ multiplex PCR; TCRdb's table is partial and in-frame only. The table has about 72,000 clones, 89% seen once. The J segment lost 4 bases and the V segment lost 2 bases, leaving 9 bases of the junction unmatched. This CDR3 comprises 17 residues. Germline assignment: CDR1 MDHEN and CDR2 SYDVKM. General study points: CD4+ and CD8+ T cells in blood underwent clonal expansion by week 6 at 0.1 to 3.0 mg/kg.

The source is an adult with an advanced solid tumor such as melanoma, head and neck, liver or kidney cancer. The specimen comprised CD4+ or CD8+ T cells sorted from blood, sampled in a trial of the OX40 agonist ivuxolimab. This sequence joins TRBV28 and TRBJ2-3, with 10 bases lining up with TRBD2. The CDR3 DNA is TGTGCCAGCAGTTTAGGTGGAGTAGCGGGAGGTTCAGATACGCAGTATTTT. Translated, it gives CASSLGGVAGGSDTQYF.